A single sample is the source of the 27 T cell receptor beta chains below, sequenced in a study of molecular identifiers for immune sequencing clone quantification (dated by TCRdb to about 2018). The library came from PCR. Sequencing was carried out with a NextSeq 500. TCRdb reprocessing: public reads trimmed at Q25 with fastp, clones called with MiXCR, in-frame beta chains kept. Rows matching on CDR3 protein sequence are summarized as one entry with the most common DNA and genes. The sample contains some 580,000 distinct CDR3 sequences, around 25% of them found a single time. The ten top clones hold around 0.78% of the sample. The sample taken for sequencing was naive CD8+ T cells from blood, with Jurkat cell RNA spiked in. This specimen's cell subset or site label, interpreted: FACS-sorted CD8+CD4-CCR7+CD45RA+ naive T cells. The receptor set was obtained from a human donor in good health. Some libraries in this study had Jurkat cell RNA spiked in.

The chain couples TRBV27 to TRBJ1-4; D gene uncertain. V gave up 5 bases and J gave up 0 bases, with 7 bases separating them. Germline V gene data show CDR1 as MNHEY and CDR2 as SMNVEV (reference sequence). The CDR3 loop spans 14 amino acids. CDR3 sequence: CASSGRTTNEKLFF. CDR3 nucleotides: TGTGCCAGCAGTGGCCGTACAACTAATGAAAAACTGTTTTTT.

This clonotype was seen ten or more times. The chain has TRBV11-1 and TRBJ2-7; 9 bases align to TRBD1. The germline CDR1 and CDR2 sequences are SGHAT and FQDESV (reference sequence). The CDR3 runs to 14 residues. Germline trimming cut 5 bases from V and 5 bases from J; bases unmatched to any gene: 7. The CDR3 region is CASSPRDRENEQYF. The CDR3 coding sequence is TGTGCCAGCAGCCCGCGGGACAGGGAAAACGAGCAGTACTTC.

CDR3 residues: CAISESWGQGEQYF. The CDR3 nucleotides read TGTGCCATCAGTGAGTCGTGGGGCCAGGGCGAGCAGTACTTC. The chain couples TRBV10-3 to TRBJ2-7, with a possible D match to TRBD1 (5 bases). Trimming removed 0 bases at V and 6 bases at J, with 12 bases between. This CDR3 is built from 14 residues. Germline-derived CDR1 and CDR2 are ENHRY and SYGVKD.

In the case of this clonotype: This may be a read error, as it is one base from a much larger clone. The chain uses TRBV27 and TRBJ2-7; D possibly corresponds to TRBD1 (6 bases). The length of the CDR3 is 17 residues. Germline CDR1 is MNHEY and CDR2 is SMNVEV (reference sequence). CDR3 nucleotides: TGTGCCAGCAGTTTCCTCCAGTCACAGGGAAGGCCCTACGAGCACTACTTC. Its protein product is CASSFLQSQGRPYEHYF.

The chain links TRBV5-3 to TRBJ1-1; TRBD1 matches 10 bases. TRBV5-3 is filed as an ORF, its function uncertain. The V gene end was trimmed by 8 bases and the J gene end by 7 bases; junction bases not matched to a gene: 8. The CDR3 contains 13 residues. The CDR3 reads CASGQGVKNEAFF. The CDR3 DNA reads TGTGCCAGCGGACAGGGGGTTAAAAATGAAGCTTTCTTT.

This clonotype showed up just a few times. The chain uses TRBV30 and TRBJ1-2; no reliable D call. V lost 0 bases to trimming and J lost 5 bases, with 10 bases between them. The CDR3 is made up of 13 amino acids. Germline V gene lookup returns CDR1 GTSNPN and CDR2 SVGIG (reference sequence). For the CDR3, the DNA is TGTGCCTGGAGTGTAGCAGGACTATATGGCTACACCTTC. Translating it yields CAWSVAGLYGYTF.

Only a few counts were recorded for this clonotype. V usage is TRBV7-6 and J usage is TRBJ2-2; tentatively, D is TRBD1 (6 bases). Germline-derived CDR1 and CDR2 are SGHVS and FNYEAQ. Trimming removed 0 bases at V and 6 bases at J, with 8 bases between. CDR3 length: 14 amino acids. Here the CDR3 DNA reads TGTGCCAGCAGCTTAGCGCAGGGGTCCGGGGAGCTGTTTTTT. This translates into CASSLAQGSGELFF.

J is TRBJ2-5 and V is TRBV27, with D tentatively TRBD1 or TRBD2 (5 bases each). The CDR3 totals 13 residues. Germline V gene data show CDR1 as MNHEY and CDR2 as SMNVEV (reference sequence). V lost 4 bases and J lost 5, with 11 bases in between. The CDR3 sequence is CASSSKEGETQYF. DNA of the CDR3: TGTGCCAGCAGTTCAAAAGAGGGGGAGACCCAGTACTTC.

This chain links TRBV4-1 with TRBJ2-1; D possibly matches TRBD1 or TRBD2 (5 bases each). Germline V lookup: CDR1 MGHRA, CDR2 YSYEKL. CDR3 length equals 16 residues. The V and J ends lost 1 base and 4 bases respectively, with 14 bases between them. In DNA form, the CDR3 reads TGCGCCAGCAGCCAAGCGGTTTACGGGGCTTACAATGAGCAGTTCTTC. Translating it yields CASSQAVYGAYNEQFF.

V and J are TRBV9 and TRBJ1-5; weak D call: TRBD1 (5 bases). CDR1 and CDR2 (germline): SGDLS, YYNGEE. This CDR3 has 15 residues. V dropped 3 bases and J dropped 5 bases, with 15 bases sitting between them. The chain's CDR3 is CASSAKGRSDQPQHF. The CDR3 DNA reads TGTGCCAGCAGCGCCAAGGGGCGCAGCGATCAGCCCCAGCATTTT.

Details on this clonotype: The germline gene is not matched at one end of the junction; a read error may be the cause. The rearrangement links TRBV18 to TRBJ1-4, with D hard to call. From germline, CDR1 is KGHSH and CDR2 LQKENI. The CDR3 is 14 residues long. CDR3 residues: CASSLDYTNEKPFF. CDR3 DNA: TGTGCCAGCTCACTCGACTACACTAATGAAAAACCGTTTTTT.

This clonotype was found a few times. The rearrangement uses TRBV24-1 and TRBJ2-1; a possible D gene is TRBD1 (6 bases). Deletions cut 4 bases from V and 16 bases from J, with 19 bases between. CDR3 length: 13 amino acids. Per the germline V gene, CDR1 is KGHDR and CDR2 is SFDVKD. The CDR3 nucleotides are TGTGCCACCAGTGACGTCCCGCAGGGGCGCGTTTTCTTC. It codes for CATSDVPQGRVFF.

The J gene is TRBJ1-1, the V gene TRBV19; 7 bases align to TRBD1. Trimming took 10 bases from V and 4 from J; bases not matched to a gene: 12. Germline loops: CDR1 LNHDA, CDR2 SQIVND (reference sequence). The CDR3 has 14 residues. The CDR3 protein is CATEPGAGGTEAFF. CDR3 coding DNA: TGTGCCACCGAGCCGGGAGCAGGGGGCACTGAAGCTTTCTTT.

This clonotype has a count of ten or more. V usage is TRBV4-3 and J usage is TRBJ2-7; D ambiguous. This CDR3 is built from 16 residues. The V gene lost 1 base and the J gene lost 3 bases, with 16 bases spanning the gap. The germline V gene has CDR1 LGHNA and CDR2 YSLEER. The CDR3, as DNA: TGCGCCAGCAGCCAAGGGAGCACAACCGTGAGCTACGAGCAGTACTTC. It encodes CASSQGSTTVSYEQYF.

A few counts support this clonotype. Here the CDR3 reads CASSPSGSISYEQYF. In DNA, the CDR3 is TGTGCCAGCAGCCCTAGCGGCTCTATCTCCTACGAGCAGTACTTC. This sequence joins TRBV12-3 or TRBV12-4 and TRBJ2-7; 7 nucleotides agree with TRBD2. The CDR3 is 15 residues long. V lost 6 bases, J lost 0 bases, and 8 bases stayed unmatched.

There are a few counts of this clonotype. The CDR3 loop reads CATSRDRGLANTEAFF. The CDR3 DNA reads as TGTGCCACCAGCAGAGACAGGGGGCTTGCGAACACTGAAGCTTTCTTT. The chain carries TRBV15 and TRBJ1-1, with 8 bases fitting TRBD1. The CDR3 covers 16 residues. The trim removed 0 bases at V and 1 base at J, leaving 4 bases unmatched. CDR1 and CDR2 from the germline V gene are LNHNV and YYDKDF (reference sequence).

This clonotype was picked up many times. The rearrangement uses TRBV2 and TRBJ2-3, with TRBD1 identical over 7 bases. The trim removed 10 bases at V and 1 base at J, leaving 14 bases unmatched. The CDR3 has 16 amino acids. Germline assignment: CDR1 SNHLY and CDR2 FYNNEI. Written as DNA, the CDR3 is TGTGCCACCTTTCCTGAGAGGGGGCTAGGCACAGATACGCAGTATTTT. Protein: CATFPERGLGTDTQYF.

As to this clonotype: This may stem from a read error, because a much larger clone lies one nucleotide away. This chain joins TRBV29-1 and TRBJ2-1, with unresolved D. CDR1 and CDR2 from the germline V gene are SQVTM and ANQGSEA. The CDR3 sequence is 11 residues long. The CDR3 loop reads CSAEWYNEQSF. In DNA form, the CDR3 reads TGCAGCGCAGAGTGGTACAATGAGCAGTCCTTC.

The gene calls are TRBV21-1 and TRBJ2-7. TRBV21-1 is noted as a pseudogene. This CDR3 comprises 13 residues. CDR3 residues: CASLGGSSYEQYF. The CDR3 DNA sequence: TGTGCCAGCCTCGGGGGGAGCTCCTACGAGCAGTACTTC.

This clonotype was detected only once. This could be a read error, since a much larger clone is one nucleotide away. The CDR3 protein is CASSLEGRLDVKETQYF. CDR3 coding DNA: TGTGCCAGCAGCTTAGAGGGGAGACTAGACGTAAAAGAGACCCAGTACTTC. This chain links TRBV7-2 with TRBJ2-5; maybe TRBD2 (6 bases). CDR3 size: 17 residues. Trimming cost V 1 base and J 3 bases, with 18 bases left between them. CDR1 SGHTA and CDR2 FQGNSA come from the germline V gene.

This clonotype was recorded at least ten times. An end of the junction differs from the germline gene, which may be a read error. This rearrangement joins TRBV27 to TRBJ2-3, with D hard to call. The CDR3 is 13 amino acids. The germline V gene encodes CDR1 MNHEY and CDR2 SMNVEV (reference sequence). In DNA, the CDR3 is TGTGCCAGCAGCTTATCTGGCACAGATACGCAGTATTTT. Its translation is CASSLSGTDTQYF.

This clonotype was detected ten times or more. The V and J genes are TRBV30 and TRBJ1-1; D possibly corresponds to TRBD1 (6 bases). V lost 4 bases and J 0 bases, leaving 9 bases between the germline ends. The CDR3 has 13 amino acids. Germline values: CDR1 GTSNPN, CDR2 SVGIG (reference sequence). This CDR3 reads CAWNQGMNTEAFF. Here the CDR3 DNA reads TGTGCCTGGAATCAGGGGATGAACACTGAAGCTTTCTTT.

This clonotype has more than one count but fewer than ten. J is TRBJ2-5 and V is TRBV20-1, with TRBD2 matching 7 bases. This CDR3 is built from 13 residues. V lost 0 bases and J lost 5; bases outside the gene matches: 3. Germline values: CDR1 DFQATT, CDR2 SNEGSKA (reference sequence). CDR3 coding DNA: TGCAGTGCTAGAGACCGACTAGCTGAGACCCAGTACTTC. Amino acids: CSARDRLAETQYF.

About this clonotype: One end of the junction fails to match germline, which may point to a read error. The V call is TRBV3-1, the J call TRBJ1-1, with D possibly TRBD1 on 5 matching bases. Germline V gene lookup returns CDR1 LGHDT and CDR2 YNNKEL (reference sequence). The CDR3 totals 18 residues. The CDR3 is CASSPYRPGPGSNTDAFF. The CDR3 region has the DNA TGTGCCAGCAGCCCCTACCGTCCCGGGCCAGGGTCGAACACTGACGCTTTCTTT.

As regards this clonotype: This sequence may be a read error, since a much larger clone differs from it by one base. V gene TRBV5-3 combines with J gene TRBJ2-7, with D perhaps assigned TRBD1 or TRBD2 (5 bases each). TRBV5-3 is flagged as an ORF with uncertain function. This CDR3 is 16 amino acids long. In DNA form, the CDR3 reads TGTCCCAGCAGCTTGGCGGCAGGCCCCACGGGGACCGAGCAGTACTTC. Translated: CPSSLAAGPTGTEQYF.

This clonotype was seen only a few times. The chain has TRBV7-9 and TRBJ2-5, with TRBD2 identical over 7 bases. CDR1 and CDR2 from the germline V gene are SEHNR and FQNEAQ (reference sequence). The CDR3 length is 12 residues. The V segment lost 5 bases and the J segment 10 bases; nucleotides outside the gene matches: 7. The CDR3 region is CASSLRGEGQYF. The CDR3 DNA sequence: TGTGCCAGCAGCCTCAGAGGGGAGGGCCAGTACTTC.

This clonotype has a count of ten or more. V is TRBV4-1 and J is TRBJ1-4; D might be TRBD1 (5 bases). CDR3 size: 15 residues. V lost 2 bases, J lost 4 bases, and 11 bases lay in between. Germline values: CDR1 MGHRA, CDR2 YSYEKL. The CDR3 sequence: CASSQLGPFNEKLFF. CDR3 in DNA: TGCGCCAGCAGCCAACTGGGACCATTTAATGAAAAACTGTTTTTT.